This T cell receptor (beta chain) was captured in a study of cytomegalovirus exposure and HLA in healthy donors. PCR employed 60 Vbeta and 13 Jbeta primers. TCRdb's copy holds only in-frame clones and misses some; the assay was immunoSEQ multiplex PCR. This table holds some 250,000 clones, around 76% found once. Notes on the study in general: A later analysis showed HLA-associated TCR beta chains outstripping equally common others in clonal expansion. A previous analysis found most TCR beta V segments productive roughly 87% or roughly 30% of the time. Versus the 666-donor mean, an Asian-associated ancestry cluster reportedly showed fewer N-insertions in a later analysis.

Worth noting for this clone: The antigen is unknown.

The length of the CDR3 is 15 residues. Per germline, CDR1 SGHRS and CDR2 YFSETQ. With V trimmed by 3 bases and J by 5 bases, 8 bases remained unmatched. The sequence derives from a woman aged 40 to 50 in good health and CMV-seropositive. Sequenced material: PBMCs. The gene calls are TRBV5-1 and TRBJ2-5, with TRBD2 matching 9 bases. The CDR3 spells CASSSGGRAGETQYF. The CDR3 nucleotides read TGCGCCAGCAGCTCGGGCGGGAGGGCCGGGGAGACCCAGTACTTC.